A single sample is the source of the 25 T cell receptor beta chains below, sequenced in a study of blood T cell repertoires in COVID-19. Generated by immunoSEQ multiplex PCR, the TCRdb table keeps only in-frame clones and is missing some. Altogether some 150,000 clones are present, 70% to 85% being singletons, with the ten largest covering roughly 8.6%. Material: peripheral blood. These receptors originate from a woman at least 80 years old in a cohort sampled during active or convalescent COVID-19.

The chain is built from TRBV5-4 and TRBJ1-6; 8 nucleotides match TRBD1. CDR3 size: 15 residues. The V gene end was trimmed by 0 bases and the J gene end by 13 bases; junction bases not matched to a gene: 9. Germline V lookup: CDR1 SGHNT, CDR2 YYREEE (reference sequence). The CDR3: CASSLGGTGGFPLHF. CDR3 sequence (DNA): TGTGCCAGCAGCTTGGGCGGGACAGGAGGTTTCCCCCTCCACTTT. Full variable domain (outside the CDR3, taken from reference TRBV5-4 and TRBJ1-6): ETGVTQSPTHLIKTRGQQVTLRCSSQSGHNTVSWYQQALGQGPQFIFQYYREEENGRGNFPPRFSGLQFPNYSSELNVNALELDDSALYLCASSLGGTGGFPLHFGNGTRLTVT.

This chain uses TRBV14 with TRBJ1-5; D gene ambiguous. Germline V lookup: CDR1 SGHDN, CDR2 FVKESK. The CDR3 runs 14 residues. With 1 base removed from V and 7 bases from J, the gap between germline ends came to 11 bases. CDR3 DNA sequence: TGTGCCAGCAGCCAAGGAGGGTTGGCGCAGCCCCAGCATTTT. This encodes CASSQGGLAQPQHF.

This clone was found once. V is TRBV3-1 (or the pseudogene TRBV3-2) and J is TRBJ2-3, with 11 bases fitting TRBD2. Germline V lookup: CDR1 LGHDT, CDR2 YNNKEL (reference sequence). The length of the CDR3 is 16 residues. V lost 4 bases, J lost 3 bases, and 6 bases stayed unmatched. The CDR3 sequence is CASSPLTSGGTDTQYF. For the CDR3, the DNA is TGTGCCAGCAGCCCCTTAACTAGCGGGGGAACAGATACGCAGTATTTT.

DNA of the CDR3: TGTGCCAGCAGCTTAGATCTCAAGACAGGGGGGAACATTCAGTACTTC. The encoded protein is CASSLDLKTGGNIQYF. The rearrangement joins TRBV11-2 to TRBJ2-4, with 9 bases that match TRBD1. CDR1 is SGHAT, CDR2 FQNNGV, per germline. The CDR3 contains 16 residues. Unmatched junction bases numbered 7, after V lost 0 bases and J lost 7 bases.

This chain connects TRBV6-5 to TRBJ2-7; maybe TRBD2 (5 bases). With 0 bases removed from V and 2 bases from J, the gap between germline ends came to 11 bases. CDR1 and CDR2 from the germline V gene are MNHEY and SVGAGI. The CDR3 contains 15 residues. In DNA form, the CDR3 reads TGTGCCAGCAGTTACTCGGTAGCGCAGGCCTACGAGCAGTACTTC. Protein product: CASSYSVAQAYEQYF.

This chain connects TRBV7-6 to TRBJ2-2, with D possibly matching TRBD1 (5 bases). Trimming removed 5 bases at V and 7 bases at J, with 17 bases between. This CDR3 region has 15 residues. Germline V CDR1 and CDR2: SGHVS, FNYEAQ. CDR3 protein: CASSPRYTGDGELFF. CDR3 DNA sequence: TGTGCCAGCAGCCCTAGGTATACAGGTGACGGGGAGCTGTTTTTT. Full variable domain (outside the CDR3, taken from reference TRBV7-6 and TRBJ2-2): GAGVSQSPRYKVTKRGQDVALRCDPISGHVSLYWYRQALGQGPEFLTYFNYEAQQDKSGLPNDRFSAERPEGSISTLTIQRTEQRDSAMYRCASSPRYTGDGELFFGEGSRLTVL.

The V gene is TRBV20-1, the J gene TRBJ2-3; D might be TRBD2 (5 bases). Trimming cost V 3 bases and J 3 bases, with 16 bases left between them. There are 15 residues in the CDR3. Germline loops: CDR1 DFQATT, CDR2 SNEGSKA (reference sequence). The CDR3 sequence: CSASGRANPTDTQYF. CDR3 DNA: TGCAGTGCTAGTGGGCGGGCCAACCCAACAGATACGCAGTATTTT.

The V gene is TRBV5-4, the J gene TRBJ1-2; TRBD1 is a possible D gene (6 bases). V lost 4 bases to trimming and J lost 0 bases, with 16 bases between them. Germline V lookup: CDR1 SGHNT, CDR2 YYREEE (reference sequence). The CDR3 spans 16 residues. The CDR3 loop is CASSAGGQFSNYGYTF. The CDR3 bases are TGTGCCAGCAGCGCGGGAGGACAGTTTTCTAACTATGGCTACACCTTC.

V and J are TRBV6-5 and TRBJ1-2, with 10 positions matching TRBD1. CDR3 length: 13 amino acids. Germline CDR1 is MNHEY and CDR2 is SVGAGI. J was trimmed by 10 bases and V by 1 base; bases with no gene match: 3. The CDR3 region is CASSYWDRGDYTF. DNA for the CDR3: TGTGCCAGCAGTTACTGGGACAGGGGCGACTACACCTTC.

As DNA, the CDR3 is TGCGCCAGCAGTCAAAAATCAGGGAGGAACGAGCAGTACGTC. Translated, it gives CASSQKSGRNEQYV. This sequence joins TRBV23-1 and TRBJ2-7, with D possibly matching TRBD2 (6 bases). TRBV23-1 is known as an ORF, though its function is uncertain. This CDR3 is 14 amino acids long. V lost 2 bases to trimming and J lost 5 bases, with 13 bases between them.

The chain employs TRBV5-1 and TRBJ2-3; 7 positions match TRBD2. The CDR3 has 15 amino acids. Germline V gene lookup returns CDR1 SGHRS and CDR2 YFSETQ. The V and J ends lost 4 bases and 2 bases, in that order; junction bases with no gene match: 7. The CDR3 DNA is TGCGCCAGCAGCCCCGTCGGGGGGATCACAGATACGCAGTATTTT. This translates into CASSPVGGITDTQYF. Full variable domain (missing parts from reference TRBV5-1 and TRBJ2-3): KAGVTQTPRYLIKTRGQQVTLSCSPISGHRSVSWYQQTPGQGLQFLFEYFSETQRNKGNFPGRFSGRQFSNSRSEMNVSTLELGDSALYLCASSPVGGITDTQYFGPGTRLTVL.

This chain uses TRBV4-1 with TRBJ2-3, with 15 positions matching TRBD2. Germline CDR1 reads MGHRA; CDR2 reads YSYEKL. J was trimmed by 5 bases and V by 3 bases; bases with no gene match: 6. The CDR3 has 17 residues. The CDR3 nucleotides read TGCGCCAGCAGCCAGTTGGGACTAGCGGGGGGAAAAGATACGCAGTATTTT. Translating gives CASSQLGLAGGKDTQYF.

The chain joins TRBV10-3 to TRBJ2-1, with D perhaps TRBD1 (6 bases). V was pared by 6 bases and J by 5 bases, with 11 bases between. This CDR3 contains 13 residues. Per the germline V gene, CDR1 is ENHRY and CDR2 is SYGVKD. CDR3 loop: CAISQDRDNEQFF. In nucleotides, the CDR3 is TGTGCCATCAGCCAGGACAGAGACAATGAGCAGTTCTTC.

J is TRBJ2-3 and V is TRBV5-4; D unclear. V was pared by 0 bases and J by 4 bases, with 6 bases between. CDR1 is SGHNT and CDR2 is YYREEE in the germline V gene (reference sequence). The CDR3 has 13 residues. CDR3 residues: CASSLASADTQYF. The DNA of the CDR3 is TGTGCCAGCAGCTTGGCCTCCGCAGATACGCAGTATTTT.

The chain employs TRBV18 and TRBJ2-5, with D perhaps matching TRBD1 (6 bases). V lost 3 bases and J 2 bases, leaving 10 bases between the germline ends. Germline V gives CDR1 KGHSH, CDR2 LQKENI. CDR3 size: 14 residues. The CDR3 reads CASSPDSAQETQYF. The CDR3, as DNA: TGTGCCAGCTCACCGGACAGCGCTCAAGAGACCCAGTACTTC. Combining the CDR3 with reference TRBV18 and TRBJ2-5 gives the whole variable domain NAGVMQNPRHLVRRRGQEARLRCSPMKGHSHVYWYRQLPEEGLKFMVYLQKENIIDESGMPKERFSAEFPKEGPSILRIQQVVRGDSAAYFCASSPDSAQETQYFGPGTRLLVL.

This clone has a handful of counts. The J gene is TRBJ2-7, the V gene TRBV5-4; TRBD1 aligns across 9 bases. J was trimmed by 5 bases and V by 3 bases; bases with no gene match: 6. The germline V gene has CDR1 SGHNT and CDR2 YYREEE (reference sequence). The CDR3 is 14 residues long. CDR3 residues: CASSWGQGGNEQYF. The DNA of the CDR3 is TGTGCCAGCAGCTGGGGACAGGGTGGTAACGAGCAGTACTTC.

DNA of the CDR3: TGTGCCAGCTCACTAAACAGGGAAAATTCACCCCTCCACTTT. This sequence encodes CASSLNRENSPLHF. The V gene is TRBV18, the J gene TRBJ1-6, with D perhaps matching TRBD1 (6 bases). Germline V gene sequence: CDR1 KGHSH, CDR2 LQKENI. This CDR3 has 14 residues. Trimming cost V 4 bases and J 7 bases, with 11 bases left between them.

The chain uses TRBV9 and TRBJ2-1; 8 bases fit TRBD2. Germline V lookup: CDR1 SGDLS, CDR2 YYNGEE. The CDR3 loop spans 15 amino acids. V shed 4 bases, J shed 4 bases, and the junction held 7 bases outside the gene matches. CDR3 in amino acids: CASSPRLALYNEQFF. The CDR3, as DNA: TGTGCCAGCAGCCCTCGACTAGCGTTATACAATGAGCAGTTCTTC.

V and J are TRBV12-3 or TRBV12-4 and TRBJ1-2; 8 positions match TRBD1. The CDR3 spans 13 residues. The ends lost 6 bases at V and 5 bases at J; junction bases unmatched: 5. The CDR3 is CASSMDRDYGYTF. CDR3 coding DNA: TGTGCCAGCAGCATGGACAGGGATTATGGCTACACCTTC.

The gene calls are TRBV6-1 and TRBJ2-1; D is unresolved. CDR1 and CDR2 (germline): MNHNS, SASEGT. This CDR3 is 14 amino acids long. Trimming removed 1 base from V and 7 bases from J, with 11 bases in between. CDR3: CASSEEARLNEQFF. CDR3 nucleotide sequence: TGTGCCAGCAGTGAAGAGGCCAGGCTGAATGAGCAGTTCTTC.

The V and J genes are TRBV28 and TRBJ1-6; the D is unclear. CDR3 length equals 12 residues. The germline V and J ends were trimmed by 5 bases and 5 bases, with 4 bases remaining between them. Germline V gives CDR1 MDHEN, CDR2 SYDVKM. The CDR3 loop is CASSLHNSPLHF. CDR3 sequence (DNA): TGTGCCAGCAGTCTCCATAATTCACCCCTCCACTTT.

The chain combines TRBV7-6 with TRBJ2-2, with a weak D call TRBD1 (5 bases). The CDR3 is 15 residues long. Trimming stripped 1 base from V and 5 bases from J, with 11 bases between. Germline CDR1 SGHVS, CDR2 FNYEAQ. CDR3 DNA: TGTGCCAGCAGCTTAGGGCAGGGAAAAACCGGGGAGCTGTTTTTT. Amino acids: CASSLGQGKTGELFF.

In this sample, this clone turned up once. This chain uses TRBV3-1 (or the pseudogene TRBV3-2) with TRBJ1-1; D not certain. The V gene's germline CDR1 is LGHDT and CDR2 YNNKEL (reference sequence). Trimming took off 1 base at V and 8 bases at J, with 8 bases between the two ends. This CDR3 contains 12 residues. CDR3 sequence reads: CASSQGSGEAFF. The CDR3 DNA follows: TGTGCCAGCAGCCAAGGGAGCGGGGAAGCTTTCTTT.

The rearrangement uses TRBV6-6 and TRBJ1-2; 10 bases fit TRBD1. Per the germline V gene, CDR1 is MNHNY and CDR2 is SVGAGI (reference sequence). J lost 8 bases, V lost 5 bases, and 11 bases had no gene match. This CDR3 comprises 15 residues. This chain's CDR3 is CASSPEPGQGFGYTF. CDR3 bases: TGTGCCAGCAGTCCAGAGCCGGGACAGGGGTTCGGCTACACCTTC.

This clone is termed medium-sized. V and J are TRBV5-6 and TRBJ1-1; D might be TRBD1 (5 bases). The CDR3 is 17 residues long. The germline V gene encodes CDR1 SGHDT and CDR2 YYEEEE. Trimming took 1 base from V and 0 from J, leaving 16 bases between them. In DNA form, the CDR3 reads TGTGCCAGCAGCTTGTATAGCCAGGGAATCGTGAACACTGAAGCTTTCTTT. Its translation: CASSLYSQGIVNTEAFF.